Below, 31 T cell receptor beta chains from the same sample are listed, as sequenced in a study of T cells in Graves' hyperthyroidism and ophthalmopathy. RNA transcripts gave rise to amplified TCR beta CDR3 regions. During a first-round RT-PCR of the TCR CDR3, the HTBI primer set was used. MiXCR, run by TCRdb on the multiplex PCR reads, gives a single entry per CDR3 protein. The sample lists some 740,000 distinct CDR3 sequences, about 14% occurring once. What was sequenced was blood. The receptors were gathered from a woman under 30 with Graves' hyperthyroidism.

In its sample, this clonotype was seen a few times. V is TRBV20-1 and J is TRBJ1-2, with D possibly TRBD1 on 5 matching bases. This CDR3 has 12 residues. Germline V gene lookup returns CDR1 DFQATT and CDR2 SNEGSKA (reference sequence). Trimming pared 5 bases from V and 1 base from J, leaving 8 bases between. The CDR3 sequence: CSAPDSNYGYTF. CDR3 DNA sequence: TGCAGTGCTCCTGACAGTAACTATGGCTACACCTTC.

Many counts were recorded for this clonotype. This chain joins TRBV12-3 or TRBV12-4 and TRBJ2-1, with 9 bases aligning to TRBD2. The CDR3 covers 16 residues. V shed 1 base and J 9 bases; nucleotides not matched to a gene: 10. The CDR3 loop is CASSLGLAGPGGEQFF. CDR3 coding DNA: TGTGCCAGCAGTTTAGGGCTAGCGGGACCGGGGGGTGAGCAGTTCTTC.

This clonotype was detected many times. The rearrangement joins TRBV11-2 to TRBJ2-3; D gene uncertain. Deletions cut 1 base from V and 2 bases from J, with 19 bases between. The CDR3 extends over 18 amino acids. Germline lookup yields CDR1 SGHAT and CDR2 FQNNGV. CDR3 in amino acids: CASSLVGWLNQDTDTQYF. The CDR3 bases are TGTGCCAGCAGCTTAGTTGGGTGGCTCAATCAGGACACAGATACGCAGTATTTT.

V and J are TRBV15 and TRBJ2-1; no clear D gene. The CDR3 consists of 14 residues. Trimming shortened V by 8 bases and J by 8 bases, and 19 bases separated the two germline ends. Germline values: CDR1 LNHNV, CDR2 YYDKDF (reference sequence). The CDR3 nucleotides read TGTGCCACCCTGGAATTCACGAGGAGACATGAGCAGTTCTTC. Its translation is CATLEFTRRHEQFF.

This clonotype was counted only a few times. The gene calls are TRBV15 and TRBJ2-1; TRBD2 matches 11 bases. Trimming at V came to 8 bases and at J to 10 bases, leaving 10 bases not matched to a gene. CDR1 is LNHNV, CDR2 YYDKDF, per germline (reference sequence). The CDR3 loop spans 14 amino acids. The CDR3 region is CATRRLAGKGEQFF. As DNA, the CDR3 is TGTGCCACCCGGAGACTAGCGGGGAAGGGGGAGCAGTTCTTC.

This clonotype was detected only a few times. The V gene is TRBV29-1, the J gene TRBJ1-2, with D uncertain. Germline CDR1 and CDR2: SQVTM and ANQGSEA. V gave up 4 bases and J gave up 4 bases, with 7 bases separating them. The CDR3 runs 11 residues. The CDR3 DNA is TGCAGCGTTGCGGAACTCTATGGCTACACCTTC. Translated: CSVAELYGYTF. Based on the CDR3 plus reference TRBV29-1 and TRBJ1-2, the full variable domain is SAVISQKPSRDICQRGTSLTIQCQVDSQVTMMFWYRQQPGQSLTLIATANQGSEATYESGFVIDKFPISRPNLTFSTLTVSNMSPEDSSIYLCSVAELYGYTFGSGTRLTVV.

This clonotype was observed many times. The chain recombines TRBV7-9 with TRBJ2-7; D may be TRBD2 (5 bases). V was cut by 5 bases and J by 6 bases, with 14 bases left in between. The CDR3 loop spans 13 amino acids. In germline, CDR1 is SEHNR, CDR2 FQNEAQ (reference sequence). The CDR3 reads CASSARGGIEQYF. The CDR3 DNA reads as TGTGCCAGCAGCGCGAGAGGAGGCATCGAGCAGTACTTC.

This clonotype was observed a handful of times. V gene TRBV20-1 combines with J gene TRBJ1-1; tentatively, D is TRBD1 (5 bases). The CDR3 is 12 residues long. Between the trimmed V and J ends, which lost 5 bases and 6 bases, there was a span of 13 bases. Germline V CDR1 and CDR2: DFQATT, SNEGSKA (reference sequence). The CDR3 region has the DNA TGCAGTGCTTACCAGGGTTTCGCTGAAGCTTTCTTT. This codes for CSAYQGFAEAFF.

This clonotype was recorded at least ten times. This chain joins TRBV19 and TRBJ2-1; 13 nucleotides agree with TRBD2. This CDR3 region has 16 residues. Trimming took 9 bases from V and 0 from J; bases not matched to a gene: 5. Germline CDR1 and CDR2: LNHDA and SQIVND (reference sequence). The DNA of the CDR3 is TGTGCCAGCAGTCGGACTAGCGGGAGCTCCTACAATGAGCAGTTCTTC. This gives the protein CASSRTSGSSYNEQFF.

The sample holds many counts of this clonotype. This rearrangement joins TRBV5-1 to TRBJ1-2, with TRBD1 matching 12 bases. CDR1 SGHRS and CDR2 YFSETQ come from the germline V gene. The ends lost 6 bases at V and 5 bases at J; junction bases unmatched: 2. The CDR3 sequence is 13 residues long. CDR3 sequence: CASMGQGAYGYTF. The CDR3 nucleotides read TGCGCCAGCATGGGACAGGGGGCTTATGGCTACACCTTC.

The V gene is TRBV10-3, the J gene TRBJ1-1, with D uncertain. The CDR3 covers 18 residues. CDR1 and CDR2 (germline): ENHRY, SYGVKD. Trimming left V 3 bases short and J 0 bases short, with 20 bases between. Here the CDR3 reads CAISDPFARAPVNTEAFF. DNA for the CDR3: TGTGCCATCAGTGACCCGTTCGCCCGGGCCCCGGTGAACACTGAAGCTTTCTTT.

This clonotype appeared a few times. V and J are TRBV4-2 and TRBJ2-3; weak D call: TRBD2 (5 bases). V shed 1 base and J shed 0 bases, with 8 bases lying between them. Germline lookup yields CDR1 LGHNA and CDR2 YNFKEQ. This CDR3 comprises 15 residues. CDR3 in DNA: TGTGCCAGCAGCCAAGCGGGCGGGAGCACAGATACGCAGTATTTT. It codes for CASSQAGGSTDTQYF.

V is TRBV27 and J is TRBJ2-7; D gene unclear. The germline CDR1 and CDR2 sequences are MNHEY and SMNVEV (reference sequence). This CDR3 region has 14 residues. V was pared by 7 bases and J by 6 bases, with 19 bases between. CDR3 DNA: TGTGCCAGCAAGGGCAACCCGGGCGGCCTCGAGCAGTACTTC. Residues: CASKGNPGGLEQYF.

V is TRBV9 and J is TRBJ2-7, with 10 positions matching TRBD2. This CDR3 region has 18 residues. V trimming: 0 bases; J trimming: 2 bases; junction bases outside the gene matches: 11. Per germline, CDR1 SGDLS and CDR2 YYNGEE. Here the CDR3 reads CASSVAAGGPRGPYEQYF. The CDR3 DNA reads as TGTGCCAGCAGCGTAGCAGCGGGAGGGCCGAGGGGACCCTACGAGCAGTACTTC. Based on the CDR3 plus reference TRBV9 and TRBJ2-7, the full variable domain is DSGVTQTPKHLITATGQRVTLRCSPRSGDLSVYWYQQSLDQGLQFLIQYYNGEERAKGNILERFSAQQFPDLHSELNLSSLELGDSALYFCASSVAAGGPRGPYEQYFGPGTRLTVT.

The chain links TRBV12-3 or TRBV12-4 to TRBJ2-7, with TRBD2 identical over 7 bases. The CDR3 spans 16 residues. V was pared by 5 bases and J by 3 bases, with 13 bases of the junction left unmatched. The CDR3: CASSAFGLAVGYEQYF. CDR3 sequence (DNA): TGTGCCAGCAGTGCCTTCGGCCTAGCGGTGGGCTACGAGCAGTACTTC.

CDR3 coding DNA: TGTGCCAGCATGGAGGGAGGCGGGGAGACCCAGTACTTC. It encodes CASMEGGGETQYF. V usage is TRBV2 and J usage is TRBJ2-5, with D tentatively TRBD2 (6 bases). The germline V and J ends were trimmed by 7 bases and 5 bases, with 14 bases remaining between them. Germline CDR1 SNHLY, CDR2 FYNNEI. This CDR3 is 13 amino acids long.

The table lists this clonotype with many counts. The genes are TRBV2 and TRBJ2-7; D assignment may be TRBD1 or TRBD2 (6 bases each). The germline gives CDR1 SNHLY, CDR2 FYNNEI. Trimming stripped 6 bases from V and 4 bases from J, with 16 bases between. This CDR3 comprises 14 residues. The CDR3 DNA follows: TGTGCCAGCAGCGTCGAGAGGGGGGTTTACGAGCAGTACTTC. Translating it yields CASSVERGVYEQYF.

Note on this clonotype: The junction differs from germline at one of its ends, possibly a read error. The chain combines TRBV5-4 with TRBJ2-7, with a tentative D call TRBD2 (6 bases). The CDR3 loop spans 12 amino acids. CDR1 and CDR2 from the germline V gene are SGHNT and YYREEE (reference sequence). For the CDR3, the DNA is TGCCTAAAGGCATGGAGGGCCTACGAGCAGTACTTC. As protein: CLKAWRAYEQYF.

This clonotype was observed many times. This chain joins TRBV11-1 and TRBJ2-7, with D uncertain. Trimming took 0 bases from V and 3 from J, leaving 9 bases between them. The CDR3 has 14 residues. CDR1 is SGHAT and CDR2 is FQDESV in the germline V gene (reference sequence). CDR3 sequence: CASSLATADYEQYF. CDR3 coding DNA: TGTGCCAGCAGCTTAGCAACGGCGGACTACGAGCAGTACTTC.

In this sample, this clonotype turned up many times. This chain uses TRBV7-9 with TRBJ2-7; 10 bases are a match to TRBD1. V shed 5 bases, J shed 2 bases, and the junction held 3 bases outside the gene matches. The germline V gene has CDR1 SEHNR and CDR2 FQNEAQ (reference sequence). The CDR3 runs 14 residues. The CDR3: CASSRTGGAYEQYF. The CDR3 DNA sequence: TGTGCCAGCAGCCGGACAGGGGGGGCCTACGAGCAGTACTTC.

A few counts support this clonotype. The chain has TRBV28 and TRBJ2-4, with no clear D. Germline loops: CDR1 MDHEN, CDR2 SYDVKM. V lost 6 bases and J 0 bases, leaving 18 bases between the germline ends. The CDR3 has 17 residues. The DNA for the CDR3 is TGTGCCAGCAGCGCCCTGGCGCAGACGCTAGCCAAAAACATTCAGTACTTC. It yields the protein CASSALAQTLAKNIQYF.

The CDR3 DNA reads TGCAGTGCTCCCCGGACTAGCGGTTACGAGCAGTACTTC. Its translation is CSAPRTSGYEQYF. The chain recombines TRBV20-1 with TRBJ2-7, with 10 bases that match TRBD2. CDR3 length: 13 residues. The V gene's germline CDR1 is DFQATT and CDR2 SNEGSKA (reference sequence). J gave up 4 bases and V 5 bases, and 5 bases lay outside the gene matches.

At least ten counts were recorded for this clonotype. The rearrangement uses TRBV2 and TRBJ2-3; TRBD2 matches at 9 bases. The CDR3 runs 16 residues. Looked up from germline, CDR1 is SNHLY and CDR2 is FYNNEI. The trim removed 8 bases at V and 2 bases at J, leaving 11 bases unmatched. For the CDR3, the DNA is TGTGCCAGCCTGGGGCTAGCGGGGATCATCACAGATACGCAGTATTTT. It encodes CASLGLAGIITDTQYF.

A few counts support this clonotype. The chain combines TRBV28 with TRBJ1-2; D is ambiguous. The CDR3 length is 15 residues. Trimming cost V 5 bases and J 2 bases, with 15 bases left between them. From germline, CDR1 is MDHEN and CDR2 SYDVKM. CDR3 amino acids: CASSPQRVYNYGYTF. CDR3 coding DNA: TGTGCCAGCAGTCCCCAACGAGTTTACAACTATGGCTACACCTTC.

This clonotype appeared a few times. A much larger clone sits a single nucleotide away, making a read error possible. The gene calls are TRBV13 and TRBJ2-7; 7 bases align to TRBD1. Germline CDR1 PRHDT, CDR2 FYEKMQ (reference sequence). This CDR3 is 15 amino acids long. CDR3 protein: CASSARQGWVYGQYF. DNA for the CDR3: TGTGCCAGCAGCGCCCGACAGGGCTGGGTCTACGGGCAGTACTTC.

The J gene is TRBJ2-2, the V gene TRBV19; D call uncertain. The V gene lost 6 bases and the J gene lost 3 bases, with 8 bases spanning the gap. Germline V gene data show CDR1 as LNHDA and CDR2 as SQIVND (reference sequence). This CDR3 comprises 13 residues. The CDR3 protein is CASRTAYTGELFF. In nucleotides, the CDR3 is TGTGCCAGTAGAACAGCTTACACCGGGGAGCTGTTTTTT.

The chain combines TRBV2 with TRBJ2-3; 10 bases line up with TRBD2. Losses at the gene ends were 3 bases for V and 5 bases for J; bases not matched to a gene: 8. This CDR3 is 16 amino acids long. From germline, CDR1 is SNHLY and CDR2 FYNNEI. CDR3 region: CASSDPSGRALDTQYF. In DNA, the CDR3 is TGTGCCAGCAGTGACCCGAGCGGGAGGGCTTTAGATACGCAGTATTTT.

This clonotype was observed a few times. The chain joins TRBV14 to TRBJ2-7; 8 nucleotides agree with TRBD1. With 0 bases clipped from V and 3 bases from J, the junction kept 4 bases outside the gene matches. Per germline, CDR1 SGHDN and CDR2 FVKESK. This CDR3 is 15 amino acids long. The CDR3 loop reads CASSQDRQGIYEQYF. The CDR3 bases are TGTGCCAGCAGCCAAGATCGACAGGGGATCTACGAGCAGTACTTC.

This clonotype has a count of ten or more. J is TRBJ2-1 and V is TRBV11-2; D tentatively fits TRBD1 or TRBD2 (6 bases each). From germline, CDR1 is SGHAT and CDR2 FQNNGV. Trimming took 4 bases from V and 5 from J, leaving 15 bases between them. This CDR3 has 15 amino acids. CDR3: CASSSLRGRNNEQFF. Written as DNA, the CDR3 is TGTGCCAGCAGCTCCCTCCGGGGGCGCAACAATGAGCAGTTCTTC.

Notes on this clonotype: An end of the junction differs from the germline gene, which may be a read error. The CDR3 is CATSRDLGVGDEQHF. DNA of the CDR3: TGTGCCACCAGCAGAGATCTCGGGGTTGGGGACGAGCAGCACTTC. The chain joins TRBV15 to TRBJ2-7; D tentatively fits TRBD1 or TRBD2 (5 bases each). This CDR3 region has 15 residues. Germline V gives CDR1 LNHNV, CDR2 YYDKDF (reference sequence).

This clonotype has a handful of counts. The chain couples TRBV7-3 to TRBJ2-1; D is perhaps TRBD2 (6 bases). The CDR3 has 17 residues. The V gene lost 3 bases and the J gene lost 3 bases, with 18 bases spanning the gap. Germline CDR1 and CDR2: SGHTA and FQGTGA. CDR3 DNA: TGTGCCAGCAGCTTCTGGGACGGGAGCGGATTCTACAATGAGCAGTTCTTC. Protein sequence: CASSFWDGSGFYNEQFF.